The T cell receptor beta chain under discussion was sequenced for a study of OX40 agonist ivuxolimab in advanced cancers. In the study overall: Three partial responders included one hepatocellular carcinoma patient and two cutaneous melanoma patients.

Per the germline V gene, CDR1 is MNHEY and CDR2 is SMNVEV (reference sequence). V was shortened by 3 bases and J by 3 bases, with 6 bases between the two germline ends. CDR3 length: 12 amino acids. Study-level points and caveats: Normalized T-cell clonal expansion was also low in some nonresponders.

Assay: immunoSEQ multiplex PCR; the TCRdb copy retains only in-frame clones and omits some. The sample consists of roughly 61,000 clones, about nine tenths of them appearing once. As concerns this clone: Its antigen is currently unknown.

The chain links TRBV27 to TRBJ2-7; no clear D gene. This specimen was CD4+ or CD8+ T cells sorted from blood, taken in a trial of the OX40 agonist ivuxolimab. This receptor was taken from an adult with an advanced solid tumor such as melanoma, head and neck, liver or kidney cancer. The CDR3 reads CASSFTLYEQYF. The CDR3 coding sequence is TGTGCCAGCAGTTTCACTCTCTACGAGCAGTACTTC.